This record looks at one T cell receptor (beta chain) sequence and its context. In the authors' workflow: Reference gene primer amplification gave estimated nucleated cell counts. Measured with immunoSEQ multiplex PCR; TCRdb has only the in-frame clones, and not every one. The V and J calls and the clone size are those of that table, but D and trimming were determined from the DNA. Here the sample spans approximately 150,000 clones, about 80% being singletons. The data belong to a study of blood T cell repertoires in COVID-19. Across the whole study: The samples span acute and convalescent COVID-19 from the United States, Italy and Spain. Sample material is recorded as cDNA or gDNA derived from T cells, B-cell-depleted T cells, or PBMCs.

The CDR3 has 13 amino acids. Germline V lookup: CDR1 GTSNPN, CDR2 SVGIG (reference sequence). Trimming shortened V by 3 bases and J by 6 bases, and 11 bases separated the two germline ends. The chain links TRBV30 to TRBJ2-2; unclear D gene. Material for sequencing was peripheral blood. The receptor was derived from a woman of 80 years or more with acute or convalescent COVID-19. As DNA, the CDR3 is TGTGCCTGGAGAAGACTGGGTTCCGGGGAGCTGTTTTTT. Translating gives CAWRRLGSGELFF.